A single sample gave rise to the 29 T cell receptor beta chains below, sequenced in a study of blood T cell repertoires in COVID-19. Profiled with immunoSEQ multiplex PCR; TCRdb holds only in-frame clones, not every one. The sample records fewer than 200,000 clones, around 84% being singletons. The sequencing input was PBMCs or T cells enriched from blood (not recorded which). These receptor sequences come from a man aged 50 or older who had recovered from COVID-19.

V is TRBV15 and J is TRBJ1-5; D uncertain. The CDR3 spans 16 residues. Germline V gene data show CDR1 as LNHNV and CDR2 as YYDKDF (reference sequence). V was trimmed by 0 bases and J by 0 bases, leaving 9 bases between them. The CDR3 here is CATSRDLAVSNQPQHF. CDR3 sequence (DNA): TGTGCCACCAGCAGAGATCTGGCGGTTAGCAATCAGCCCCAGCATTTT. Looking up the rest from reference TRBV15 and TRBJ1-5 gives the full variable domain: DAMVIQNPRYQVTQFGKPVTLSCSQTLNHNVMYWYQQKSSQAPKLLFHYYDKDFNNEADTPDNFQSRRPNTSFCFLDIRSPGLGDTAMYLCATSRDLAVSNQPQHFGDGTRLSIL.

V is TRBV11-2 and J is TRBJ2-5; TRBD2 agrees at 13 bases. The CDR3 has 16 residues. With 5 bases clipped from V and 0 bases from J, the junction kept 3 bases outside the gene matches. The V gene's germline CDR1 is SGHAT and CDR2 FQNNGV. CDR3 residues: CASSRTSGGYQETQYF. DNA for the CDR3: TGTGCCAGCAGCCGGACTAGCGGGGGTTACCAAGAGACCCAGTACTTC.

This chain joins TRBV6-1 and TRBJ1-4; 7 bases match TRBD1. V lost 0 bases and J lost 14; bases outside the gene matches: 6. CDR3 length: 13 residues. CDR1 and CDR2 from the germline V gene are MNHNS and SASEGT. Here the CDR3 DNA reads TGTGCCAGCAGTGAAGCGGACAGGACCTACCTGTTTTTT. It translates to CASSEADRTYLFF.

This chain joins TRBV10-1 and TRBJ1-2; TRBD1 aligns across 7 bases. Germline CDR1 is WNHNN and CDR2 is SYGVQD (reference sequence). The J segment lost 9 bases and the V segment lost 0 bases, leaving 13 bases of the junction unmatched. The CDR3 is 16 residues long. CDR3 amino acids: CASSESRIRTGSCYTF. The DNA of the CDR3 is TGCGCCAGCAGTGAGTCAAGGATTAGGACAGGCTCCTGCTACACCTTC.

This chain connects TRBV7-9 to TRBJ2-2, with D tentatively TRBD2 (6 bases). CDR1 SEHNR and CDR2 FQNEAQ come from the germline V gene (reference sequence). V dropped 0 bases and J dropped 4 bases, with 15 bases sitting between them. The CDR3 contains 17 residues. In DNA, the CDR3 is TGTGCCAGCAGCTTAGCGTTCTCGCGGGGTGGCACCGGGGAGCTGTTTTTT. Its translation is CASSLAFSRGGTGELFF.

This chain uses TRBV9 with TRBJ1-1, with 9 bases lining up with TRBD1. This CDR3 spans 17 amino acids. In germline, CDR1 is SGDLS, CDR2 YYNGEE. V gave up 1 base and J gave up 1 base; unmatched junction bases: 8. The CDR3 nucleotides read TGTGCCAGCAGCGTATCTGGGACAGGGAGTGGGAACACTGAAGCTTTCTTT. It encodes CASSVSGTGSGNTEAFF.

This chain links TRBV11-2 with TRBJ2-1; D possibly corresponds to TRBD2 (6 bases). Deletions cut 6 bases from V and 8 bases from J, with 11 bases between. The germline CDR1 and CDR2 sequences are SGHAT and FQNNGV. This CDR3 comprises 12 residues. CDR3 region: CASRTGVDEQFF. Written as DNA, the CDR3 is TGTGCCAGCAGAACGGGGGTTGATGAGCAGTTCTTC.

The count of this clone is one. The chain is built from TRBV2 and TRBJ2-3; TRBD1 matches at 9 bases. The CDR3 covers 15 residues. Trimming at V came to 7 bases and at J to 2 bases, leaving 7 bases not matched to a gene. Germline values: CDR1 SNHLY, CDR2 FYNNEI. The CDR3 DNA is TGTGCCAGCAAAAGACAGGGGGTGCCCACAGATACGCAGTATTTT. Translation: CASKRQGVPTDTQYF.

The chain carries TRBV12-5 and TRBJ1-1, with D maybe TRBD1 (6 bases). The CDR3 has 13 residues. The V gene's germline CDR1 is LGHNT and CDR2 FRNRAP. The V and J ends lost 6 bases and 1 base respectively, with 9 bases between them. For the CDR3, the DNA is TGTGCTAGTGGGATGACAGGGAACACTGAAGCTTTCTTT. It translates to CASGMTGNTEAFF.

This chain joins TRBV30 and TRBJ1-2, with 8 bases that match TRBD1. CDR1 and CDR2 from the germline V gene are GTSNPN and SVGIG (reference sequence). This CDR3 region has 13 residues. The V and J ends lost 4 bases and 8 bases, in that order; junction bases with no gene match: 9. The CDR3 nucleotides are TGTGCCTGGACCATATACAGGGGGAGGGGCTACACCTTC. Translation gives CAWTIYRGRGYTF.

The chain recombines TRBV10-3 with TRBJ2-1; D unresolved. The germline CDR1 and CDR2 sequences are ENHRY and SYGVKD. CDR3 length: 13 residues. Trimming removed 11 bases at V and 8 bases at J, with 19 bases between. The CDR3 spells CASLLVQWDEQFF. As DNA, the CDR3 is TGTGCCTCGCTGCTGGTACAGTGGGATGAGCAGTTCTTC.

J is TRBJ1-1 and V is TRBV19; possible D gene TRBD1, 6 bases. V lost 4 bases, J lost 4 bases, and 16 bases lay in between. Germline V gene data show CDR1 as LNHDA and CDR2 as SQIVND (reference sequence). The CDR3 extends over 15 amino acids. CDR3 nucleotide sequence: TGTGCCAGTAGTACAAGGACAGTCGTCGCCACTGAAGCTTTCTTT. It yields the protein CASSTRTVVATEAFF.

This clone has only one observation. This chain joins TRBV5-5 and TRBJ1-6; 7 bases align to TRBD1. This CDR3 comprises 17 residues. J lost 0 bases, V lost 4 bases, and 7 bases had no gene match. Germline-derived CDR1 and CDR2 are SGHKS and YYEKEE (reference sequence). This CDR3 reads CASSVGQASSYNSPLHF. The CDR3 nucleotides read TGTGCCAGCAGCGTCGGACAGGCAAGCTCCTATAATTCACCCCTCCACTTT.

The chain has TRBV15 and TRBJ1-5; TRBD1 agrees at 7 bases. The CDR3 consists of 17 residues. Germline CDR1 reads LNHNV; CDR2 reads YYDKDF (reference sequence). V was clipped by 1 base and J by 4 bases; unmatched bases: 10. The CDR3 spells CATSRASQTGFNQPQHF. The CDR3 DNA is TGTGCCACCAGCAGAGCGTCCCAGACAGGGTTTAATCAGCCCCAGCATTTT.

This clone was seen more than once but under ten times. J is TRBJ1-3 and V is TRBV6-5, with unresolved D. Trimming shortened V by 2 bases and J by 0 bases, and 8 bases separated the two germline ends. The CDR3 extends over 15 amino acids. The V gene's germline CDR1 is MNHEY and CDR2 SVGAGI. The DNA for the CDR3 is TGTGCCAGCAGTTACGGGCTGAGCTCTGGAAACACCATATATTTT. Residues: CASSYGLSSGNTIYF.

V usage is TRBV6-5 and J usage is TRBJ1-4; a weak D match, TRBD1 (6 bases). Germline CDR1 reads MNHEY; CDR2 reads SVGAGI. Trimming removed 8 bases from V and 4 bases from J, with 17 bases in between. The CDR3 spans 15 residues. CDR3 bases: TGTGCCAGCCGGACATCGACAGGTTTTAATGAAAAACTGTTTTTT. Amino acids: CASRTSTGFNEKLFF.

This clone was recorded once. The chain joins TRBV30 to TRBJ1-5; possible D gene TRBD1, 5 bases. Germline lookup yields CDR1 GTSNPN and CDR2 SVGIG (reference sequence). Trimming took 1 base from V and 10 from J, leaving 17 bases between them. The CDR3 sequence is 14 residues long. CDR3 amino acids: CAWSGPNTGGPQHF. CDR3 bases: TGTGCCTGGAGTGGCCCTAACACGGGGGGTCCCCAGCATTTT.

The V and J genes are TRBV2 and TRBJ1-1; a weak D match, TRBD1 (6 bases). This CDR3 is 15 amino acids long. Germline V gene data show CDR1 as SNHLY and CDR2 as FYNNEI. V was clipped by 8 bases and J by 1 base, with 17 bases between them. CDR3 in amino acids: CASSEGELQNTEAFF. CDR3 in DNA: TGTGCCAGCTCTGAGGGGGAACTACAGAACACTGAAGCTTTCTTT. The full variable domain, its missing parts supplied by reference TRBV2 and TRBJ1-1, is EPEVTQTPSHQVTQMGQEVILRCVPISNHLYFYWYRQILGQKVEFLVSFYNNEISEKSEIFDDQFSVERPDGSNFTLKIRSTKLEDSAMYFCASSEGELQNTEAFFGQGTRLTVV.

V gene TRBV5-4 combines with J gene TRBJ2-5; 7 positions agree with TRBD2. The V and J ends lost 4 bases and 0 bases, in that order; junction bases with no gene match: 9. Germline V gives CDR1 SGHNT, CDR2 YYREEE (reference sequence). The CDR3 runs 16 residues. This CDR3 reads CASSGGGSRNQETQYF. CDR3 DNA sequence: TGTGCCAGCAGCGGGGGGGGTAGCCGCAACCAAGAGACCCAGTACTTC.

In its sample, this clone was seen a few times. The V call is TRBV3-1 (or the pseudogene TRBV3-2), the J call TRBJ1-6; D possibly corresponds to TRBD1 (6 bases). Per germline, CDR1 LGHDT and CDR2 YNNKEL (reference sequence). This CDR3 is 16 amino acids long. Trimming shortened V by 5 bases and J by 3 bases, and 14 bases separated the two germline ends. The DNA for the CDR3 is TGTGCCAGCAGCAACGGACAGACAATCTATAATTCACCCCTCCACTTT. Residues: CASSNGQTIYNSPLHF.

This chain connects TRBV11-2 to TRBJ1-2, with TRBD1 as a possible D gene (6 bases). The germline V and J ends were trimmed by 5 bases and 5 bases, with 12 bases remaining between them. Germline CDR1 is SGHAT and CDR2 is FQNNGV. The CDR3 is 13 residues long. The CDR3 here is CASSEMGAYGYTF. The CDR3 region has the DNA TGTGCCAGCAGCGAGATGGGGGCTTATGGCTACACCTTC.

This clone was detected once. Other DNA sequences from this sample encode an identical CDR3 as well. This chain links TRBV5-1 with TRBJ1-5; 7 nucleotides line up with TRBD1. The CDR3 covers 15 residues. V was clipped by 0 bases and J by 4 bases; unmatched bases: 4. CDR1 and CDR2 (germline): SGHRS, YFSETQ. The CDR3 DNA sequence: TGCGCCAGCAGCTTGGAAGGGGACAGAAATCAGCCCCAGCATTTT. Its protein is CASSLEGDRNQPQHF.

The CDR3, as DNA: TGTGCCAGTAGTATGGAGTTACTAGCGGGCCTCACAGATACGCAGTATTTT. Residues: CASSMELLAGLTDTQYF. The chain has TRBV19 and TRBJ2-3; 9 nucleotides align to TRBD2. V trimming: 3 bases; J trimming: 2 bases; junction bases outside the gene matches: 9. CDR3 length equals 17 residues. In germline, CDR1 is LNHDA, CDR2 SQIVND (reference sequence).

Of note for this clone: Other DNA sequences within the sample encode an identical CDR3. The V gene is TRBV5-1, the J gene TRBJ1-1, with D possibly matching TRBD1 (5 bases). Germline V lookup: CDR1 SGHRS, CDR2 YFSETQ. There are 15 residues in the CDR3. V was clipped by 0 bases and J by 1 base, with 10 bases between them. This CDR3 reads CASSLVGTGNTEAFF. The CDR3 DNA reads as TGCGCCAGCAGCTTGGTTGGAACAGGGAACACTGAAGCTTTCTTT.

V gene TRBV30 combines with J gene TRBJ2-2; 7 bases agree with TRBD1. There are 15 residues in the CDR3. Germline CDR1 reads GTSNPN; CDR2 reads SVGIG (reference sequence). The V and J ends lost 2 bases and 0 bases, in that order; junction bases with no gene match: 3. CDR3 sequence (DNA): TGTGCCTGGAGTCCGGACAGGTCGAACACCGGGGAGCTGTTTTTT. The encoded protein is CAWSPDRSNTGELFF.

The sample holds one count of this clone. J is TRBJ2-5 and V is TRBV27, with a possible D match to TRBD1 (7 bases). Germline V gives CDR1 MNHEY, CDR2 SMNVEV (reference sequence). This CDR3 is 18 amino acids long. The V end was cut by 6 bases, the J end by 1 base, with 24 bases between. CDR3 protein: CASRLRGGRGDGQETQYF. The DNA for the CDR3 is TGTGCCAGCAGACTCCGAGGGGGCAGGGGGGATGGCCAAGAGACCCAGTACTTC.

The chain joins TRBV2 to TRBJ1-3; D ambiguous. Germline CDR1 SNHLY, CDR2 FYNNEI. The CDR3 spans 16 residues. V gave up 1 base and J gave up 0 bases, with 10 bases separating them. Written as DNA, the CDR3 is TGTGCCAGCAGTGAAGGCCTAGCGTTCTCTGGAAACACCATATATTTT. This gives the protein CASSEGLAFSGNTIYF.

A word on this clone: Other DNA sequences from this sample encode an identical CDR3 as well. The CDR3 DNA sequence: TGTGCCAGCAGCTTAGCGGGGGTGGGCACAGATACGCAGTATTTT. Translation: CASSLAGVGTDTQYF. This chain joins TRBV7-3 and TRBJ2-3; 7 bases are a match to TRBD2. This CDR3 region has 15 residues. The V gene end was trimmed by 2 bases and the J gene end by 1 base; junction bases not matched to a gene: 3. Germline CDR1 SGHTA, CDR2 FQGTGA.

Here the CDR3 reads CASSVEWEGSAEAFF. The CDR3 DNA reads TGTGCCAGCAGCGTAGAATGGGAGGGATCCGCTGAAGCTTTCTTT. The rearrangement links TRBV9 to TRBJ1-1; D not certain. With 0 bases removed from V and 6 bases from J, the gap between germline ends came to 15 bases. Germline CDR1 SGDLS, CDR2 YYNGEE. CDR3 length equals 15 residues.